The 11 T cell receptor beta chains below were found in one sample sequenced in a study of radiation and T cells in renal cell carcinoma. Time point specified: blood 4 weeks post-SBRT, at nephrectomy. Treatment indicated: 15 Gy SBRT to primary tumor, nephrectomy 4 weeks later. This table comes from immunoSEQ multiplex PCR, and its TCRdb copy is limited to in-frame clones, with some not included. Among 25,000 to 40,000 clones listed, over 70% were seen once. The specimen comprised blood, sampled from a patient whose treatment included radiotherapy and nephrectomy. These receptors were collected from a man aged 60 to 75 with renal cell carcinoma.

The genes are TRBV7-2 and TRBJ2-7, with 9 bases that match TRBD1. The length of the CDR3 is 13 residues. V shed 10 bases and J 5 bases; nucleotides not matched to a gene: 9. CDR1 SGHTA and CDR2 FQGNSA come from the germline V gene. CDR3 nucleotide sequence: TGTGCCATCGCCGGGACAGGGAGGGACGAGCAGTACTTC. This encodes CAIAGTGRDEQYF.

The J gene is TRBJ2-3, the V gene TRBV29-1, with 7 bases lining up with TRBD2. The trim removed 4 bases at V and 2 bases at J, leaving 6 bases unmatched. CDR1 SQVTM and CDR2 ANQGSEA come from the germline V gene. This CDR3 contains 14 residues. The CDR3 region is CSVGGGTNTDTQYF. CDR3 sequence (DNA): TGCAGCGTTGGGGGGGGGACTAACACAGATACGCAGTATTTT.

V and J are TRBV9 and TRBJ2-7, with no clear D. The CDR3 totals 12 residues. V was trimmed by 2 bases and J by 6 bases, leaving 9 bases between them. Germline values: CDR1 SGDLS, CDR2 YYNGEE. CDR3 nucleotide sequence: TGTGCCAGCAGCGTGATTCCGGGCGAGCAGTACTTC. Amino acids: CASSVIPGEQYF.

The rearrangement links TRBV7-9 to TRBJ1-1, with D perhaps TRBD1 (5 bases). Germline V gene data show CDR1 as SEHNR and CDR2 as FQNEAQ (reference sequence). This CDR3 comprises 17 residues. The V and J ends lost 3 bases and 3 bases respectively, with 20 bases between them. The CDR3 is CASSFTGTQGRDTEAFF. CDR3 nucleotides: TGTGCCAGCAGCTTTACCGGGACTCAGGGTAGAGACACTGAAGCTTTCTTT.

This chain uses TRBV6-5 with TRBJ1-4; D remains ambiguous. Trimming removed 5 bases at V and 4 bases at J, with 14 bases between. Looked up from germline, CDR1 is MNHEY and CDR2 is SVGAGI. This CDR3 has 15 amino acids. As DNA, the CDR3 is TGTGCCAGCAGTACTAAATGGGGTCTTAATGAAAAACTGTTTTTT. This sequence encodes CASSTKWGLNEKLFF.

The table lists this clone with a few counts. The chain carries TRBV7-9 and TRBJ2-7; TRBD1 matches 10 bases. The germline gives CDR1 SEHNR, CDR2 FQNEAQ (reference sequence). Trimming took 7 bases from V and 7 from J; bases not matched to a gene: 7. The CDR3 runs 13 residues. The CDR3, as DNA: TGTGCCAGCACGGGGACAGGGGAAGGGGAGCAGTACTTC. Its translation: CASTGTGEGEQYF.

This clone was seen just once. The gene calls are TRBV23-1 and TRBJ2-7; 7 nucleotides match TRBD2. TRBV23-1 is treated as an ORF (open reading frame) with a function not yet certain. The length of the CDR3 is 13 residues. The V segment lost 10 bases and the J segment 0 bases; nucleotides outside the gene matches: 6. The CDR3 reads CAKLAATSYEQYF. CDR3 nucleotides: TGCGCCAAGCTAGCGGCAACCTCCTACGAGCAGTACTTC.

This clone occurred once. This chain connects TRBV6-5 to TRBJ2-1; no definite D call. The V gene's germline CDR1 is MNHEY and CDR2 SVGAGI. Trimming stripped 0 bases from V and 2 bases from J, with 5 bases between. CDR3 length equals 14 residues. In nucleotides, the CDR3 is TGTGCCAGCAGTTACTCGTCCACCTACAATGAGCAGTTCTTC. It specifies CASSYSSTYNEQFF.

The CDR3 spells CASSANSYNEQFF. For the CDR3, the DNA is TGTGCCAGCAGCGCCAACTCCTACAATGAGCAGTTCTTC. The chain is built from TRBV7-2 and TRBJ2-1; D gene ambiguous. V was cut by 5 bases and J by 0 bases, with 5 bases left in between. This CDR3 is built from 13 residues. The germline gives CDR1 SGHTA, CDR2 FQGNSA.

Here the CDR3 DNA reads TGTGCCACCCAAGACGGACAGAACACTGAAGCTTTCTTT. Amino acid sequence: CATQDGQNTEAFF. The V gene is TRBV6-6, the J gene TRBJ1-1; maybe TRBD1 (5 bases). The CDR3 loop spans 13 amino acids. Trimming pared 10 bases from V and 1 base from J, leaving 13 bases between. In germline, CDR1 is MNHNY, CDR2 SVGAGI (reference sequence).

V gene TRBV5-6 combines with J gene TRBJ1-2, with 7 bases fitting TRBD1. CDR1 is SGHDT, CDR2 YYEEEE, per germline. The CDR3 is 15 amino acids. V trimming: 2 bases; J trimming: 6 bases; junction bases outside the gene matches: 10. Here the CDR3 reads CASSLGTAVMDGYTF. For the CDR3, the DNA is TGTGCCAGCAGCTTAGGGACAGCCGTGATGGATGGCTACACCTTC.